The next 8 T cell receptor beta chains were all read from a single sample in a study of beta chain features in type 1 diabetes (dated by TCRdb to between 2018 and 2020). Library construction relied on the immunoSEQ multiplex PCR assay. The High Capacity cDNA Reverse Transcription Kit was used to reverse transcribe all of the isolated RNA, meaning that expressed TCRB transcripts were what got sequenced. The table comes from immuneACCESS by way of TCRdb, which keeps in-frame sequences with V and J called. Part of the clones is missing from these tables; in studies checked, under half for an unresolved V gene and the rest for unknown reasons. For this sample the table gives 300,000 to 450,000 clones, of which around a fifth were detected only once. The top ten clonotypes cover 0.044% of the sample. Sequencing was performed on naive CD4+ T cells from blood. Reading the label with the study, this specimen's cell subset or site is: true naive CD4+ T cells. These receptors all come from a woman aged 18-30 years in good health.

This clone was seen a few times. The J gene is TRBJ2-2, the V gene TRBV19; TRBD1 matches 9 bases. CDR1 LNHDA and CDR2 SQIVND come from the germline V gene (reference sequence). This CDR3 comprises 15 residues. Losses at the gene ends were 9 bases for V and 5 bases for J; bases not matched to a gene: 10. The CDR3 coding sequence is TGTGCCAGCCACAGGGGGCAACTATCTACCGGGGAGCTGTTTTTT. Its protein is CASHRGQLSTGELFF.

The CDR3, as DNA: TGTGCCAGCAGCCCGAGCACAGATACGCAGTATTTT. Encoded protein: CASSPSTDTQYF. The chain is built from TRBV9 and TRBJ2-3; no firm D call. Germline CDR1 and CDR2: SGDLS and YYNGEE. The CDR3 covers 12 residues. The V and J ends lost 4 bases and 0 bases respectively, with 3 bases between them.

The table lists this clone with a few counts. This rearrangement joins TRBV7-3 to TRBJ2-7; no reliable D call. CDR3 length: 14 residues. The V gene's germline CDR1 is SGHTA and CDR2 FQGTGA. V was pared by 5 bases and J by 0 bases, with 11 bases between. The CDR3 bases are TGTGCCAGCAGCCCCGACATGGGCTCCTACGAGCAGTACTTC. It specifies CASSPDMGSYEQYF.

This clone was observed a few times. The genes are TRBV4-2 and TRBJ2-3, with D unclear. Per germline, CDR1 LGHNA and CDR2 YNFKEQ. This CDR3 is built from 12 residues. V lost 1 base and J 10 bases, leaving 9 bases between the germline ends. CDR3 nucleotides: TGTGCCAGCAGCCAAGGAGACTCCTCGCAGTATTTT. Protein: CASSQGDSSQYF.

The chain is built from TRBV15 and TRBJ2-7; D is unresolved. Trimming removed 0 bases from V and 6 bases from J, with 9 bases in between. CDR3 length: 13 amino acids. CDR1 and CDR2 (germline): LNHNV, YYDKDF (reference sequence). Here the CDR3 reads CATSRDGYSEQYF. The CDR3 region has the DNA TGTGCCACCAGCAGAGATGGCTACAGCGAGCAGTACTTC.

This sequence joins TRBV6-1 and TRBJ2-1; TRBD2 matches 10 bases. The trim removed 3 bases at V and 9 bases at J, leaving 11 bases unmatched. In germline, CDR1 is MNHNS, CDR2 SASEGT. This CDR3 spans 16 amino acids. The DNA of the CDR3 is TGTGCCAGCAGTGATCCACCGGGACTAGCGCAAGTTGAGCAGTTCTTC. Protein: CASSDPPGLAQVEQFF.

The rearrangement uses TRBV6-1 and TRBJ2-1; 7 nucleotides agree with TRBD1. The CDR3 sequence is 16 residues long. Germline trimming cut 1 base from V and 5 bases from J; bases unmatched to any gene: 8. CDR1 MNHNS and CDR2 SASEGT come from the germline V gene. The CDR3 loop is CASSEGRTGPNNEQFF. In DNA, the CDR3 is TGTGCCAGCAGTGAAGGGCGGACAGGACCAAACAATGAGCAGTTCTTC.

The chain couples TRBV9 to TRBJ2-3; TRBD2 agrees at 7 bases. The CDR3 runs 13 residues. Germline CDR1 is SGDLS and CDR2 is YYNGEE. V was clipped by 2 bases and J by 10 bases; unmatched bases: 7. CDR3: CASSVDLRGAQYF. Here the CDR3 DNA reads TGTGCCAGCAGCGTCGACCTCCGGGGGGCGCAGTATTTT.